This paragraph covers one T cell receptor beta chain sequence. These data come from a study of regulatory dendritic cells for organ transplantation. The CDR3 contains 14 residues. With 4 bases removed from V and 1 base from J, the gap between germline ends came to 10 bases. Germline CDR1 reads MNHEY; CDR2 reads SMNVEV (reference sequence). Produced via immunoSEQ multiplex PCR; TCRdb's table is partial and in-frame only. The sample lists 30,000 to 40,000 clones, under 95% seen once, with over 0.09% in the top ten. J is TRBJ2-5 and V is TRBV27, with D unclear. The sequencing sample was made of naive CD8+ T cells from blood. Stated subset: CD45RA+ naive T cells. The TCR sequence derives from a human donor in good health. The CDR3 loop is CASSSPRFQETQYF. CDR3 in DNA: TGTGCCAGCAGTTCTCCTCGTTTCCAAGAGACCCAGTACTTC.